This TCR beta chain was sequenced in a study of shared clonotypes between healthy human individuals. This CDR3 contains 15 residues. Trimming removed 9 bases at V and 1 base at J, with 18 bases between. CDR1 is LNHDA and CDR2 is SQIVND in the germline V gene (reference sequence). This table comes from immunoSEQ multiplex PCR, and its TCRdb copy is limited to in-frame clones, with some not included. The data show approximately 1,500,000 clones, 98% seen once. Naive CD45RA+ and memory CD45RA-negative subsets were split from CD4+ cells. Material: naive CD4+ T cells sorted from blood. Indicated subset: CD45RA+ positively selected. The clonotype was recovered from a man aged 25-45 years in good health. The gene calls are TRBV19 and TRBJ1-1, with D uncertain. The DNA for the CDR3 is TGTGCCAGCTCCGAGTCAACGGCGGGGAACACTGAAGCTTTCTTT. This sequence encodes CASSESTAGNTEAFF. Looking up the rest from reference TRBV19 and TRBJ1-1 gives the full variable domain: DGGITQSPKYLFRKEGQNVTLSCEQNLNHDAMYWYRQDPGQGLRLIYYSQIVNDFQKGDIAEGYSVSREKKESFPLTVTSAQKNPTAFYLCASSESTAGNTEAFFGQGTRLTVV.